Only a few counts were recorded for the clone carrying this T cell receptor beta chain. This specimen comes from a study of blood T cells in healthy people across ages. PCR was performed a second time for about 6 to 12 cycles using a sample-barcoded 5' primer and a J-beta primer mix. TCRdb processed the 5' RACE reads anew with MiXCR; each CDR3 protein has one entry. The data hold almost 800,000 distinct CDR3 sequences, with 58% observed a single time. CDR3 length equals 19 residues. Per the germline V gene, CDR1 is LGHNA and CDR2 is YSLEER. V lost 0 bases to trimming and J lost 3 bases, with 24 bases between them.

The specimen was blood. The V call is TRBV4-3, the J call TRBJ2-7; the D gene is possibly TRBD2 (6 bases). The clonotype originates from a man between 25 and 39 years old in good health. The CDR3 DNA reads as TGCGCCAGCAGCCAAGAGAGGACCGGGGGTATCGTGGGGTACTACGAGCAGTACTTC. Translating it yields CASSQERTGGIVGYYEQYF.